These T cell receptor beta chains were read from a single sample in a study of CD8 T cells in ankylosing spondylitis. One entry per CDR3 protein results from TCRdb running MiXCR on the 5' RACE reads. The data contain a few hundred thousand distinct CDR3 sequences, less than 25% of them seen just once; the ten biggest clones take up roughly 3.6%. Sample: blood, either unsorted or a sorted T cell fraction (not recorded which). The receptors shown here come from a female donor with ankylosing spondylitis or in good health (not recorded which). The CDR3 runs from the conserved cysteine through the conserved F or W. Each record gives: CDR3 protein, CDR3 DNA, V gene, J gene, clone size, D gene. The D gene is left open where the match is weak. The size entry is marked missing in some rows and otherwise reads once, few, many or a size class.

CASSGSYSNQPQHF	TGTGCCAGCAGTGGGTCTTATAGCAATCAGCCCCAGCATTTT	TRBV27	TRBJ1-5	few	-
CAIRGAGANVLTF	TGTGCCATCAGGGGGGCTGGGGCCAACGTCCTGACTTTC	TRBV10-3	TRBJ2-6	-	-
CASSEDRVPYEQYF	TGTGCCAGCAGCGAGGACAGGGTTCCCTACGAGCAGTACTTC	TRBV7-2	TRBJ2-7	few	TRBD1
CSARDPSKPDTQYF	TGCAGTGCTAGGGACCCAAGCAAGCCAGATACGCAGTATTTT	TRBV20-1	TRBJ2-3	few	-
CASSRDRAAGETQYF	TGTGCCAGTAGTCGGGACAGGGCTGCAGGAGAGACCCAGTACTTC	TRBV19	TRBJ2-5	-	TRBD1
CSAMARDRNQPQHF	TGCAGTGCTATGGCTCGGGACAGAAATCAGCCCCAGCATTTT	TRBV20-1	TRBJ1-5	-	TRBD1
CASRRGLAGRETQYF	TGTGCCAGCAGGAGGGGACTAGCGGGAAGAGAGACCCAGTACTTC	TRBV6-2/TRBV6-3	TRBJ2-5	-	TRBD2
CASSLDSRAGELFF	TGTGCCAGCAGCTTGGATAGCAGGGCCGGGGAGCTGTTTTTT	TRBV7-2	TRBJ2-2	-	-
CAIRSGLAGDTQYF	TGTGCCATCAGGAGCGGACTAGCGGGAGATACGCAGTATTTT	TRBV10-3	TRBJ2-3	few	TRBD2
CSARRTSGRGGELFF	TGCAGTGCTAGGAGGACTAGCGGGAGAGGCGGGGAGCTGTTTTTT	TRBV20-1	TRBJ2-2	-	TRBD2
CASSQTGREKLFF	TGTGCCAGCAGTCAGACAGGTCGGGAAAAACTGTTTTTT	TRBV27	TRBJ1-4	few	-
CASSERSSVLYEQYF	TGTGCCAGCAGTGAACGGAGTTCGGTCCTCTACGAGCAGTACTTC	TRBV2	TRBJ2-7	-	-
CASSLIGSGRAKNEQFF	TGTGCCAGCAGTTTAATTGGGAGCGGGAGGGCTAAAAATGAGCAGTTCTTC	TRBV12-3/TRBV12-4	TRBJ2-1	few	TRBD2
CASSPRLGGMDDNEQFF	TGTGCCAGCTCACCGCGTTTAGGGGGGATGGATGACAATGAGCAGTTCTTC	TRBV18	TRBJ2-1	-	-
CASSLDRMNTEAFF	TGCGCCAGCAGCTTAGACCGAATGAACACTGAAGCTTTCTTT	TRBV5-1	TRBJ1-1	-	-